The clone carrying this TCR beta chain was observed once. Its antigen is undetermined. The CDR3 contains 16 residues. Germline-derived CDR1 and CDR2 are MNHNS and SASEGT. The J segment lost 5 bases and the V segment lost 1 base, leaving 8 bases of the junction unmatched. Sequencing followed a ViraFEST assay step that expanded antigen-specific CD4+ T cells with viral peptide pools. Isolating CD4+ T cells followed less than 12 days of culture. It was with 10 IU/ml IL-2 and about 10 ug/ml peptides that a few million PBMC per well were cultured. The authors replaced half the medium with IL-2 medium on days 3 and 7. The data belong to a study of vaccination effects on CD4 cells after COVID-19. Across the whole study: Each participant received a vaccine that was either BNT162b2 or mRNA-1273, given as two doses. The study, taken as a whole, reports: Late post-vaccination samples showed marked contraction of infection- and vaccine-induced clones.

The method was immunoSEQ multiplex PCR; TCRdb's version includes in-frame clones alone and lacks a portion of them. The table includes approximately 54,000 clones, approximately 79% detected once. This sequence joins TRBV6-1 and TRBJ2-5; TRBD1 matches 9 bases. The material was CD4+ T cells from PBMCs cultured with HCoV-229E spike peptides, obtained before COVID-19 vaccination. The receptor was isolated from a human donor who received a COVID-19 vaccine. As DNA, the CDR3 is TGTGCCAGCAGTGAAGTCGGGACAGGGATGTGGGAGACCCAGTACTTC. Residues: CASSEVGTGMWETQYF.